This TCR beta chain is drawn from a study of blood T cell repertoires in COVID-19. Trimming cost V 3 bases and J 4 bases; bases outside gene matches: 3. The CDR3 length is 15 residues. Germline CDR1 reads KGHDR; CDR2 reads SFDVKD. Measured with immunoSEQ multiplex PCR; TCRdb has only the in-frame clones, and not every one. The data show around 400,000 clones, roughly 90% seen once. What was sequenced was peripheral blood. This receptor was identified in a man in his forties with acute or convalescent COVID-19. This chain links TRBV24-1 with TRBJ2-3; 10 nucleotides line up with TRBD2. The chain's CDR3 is CATSDPTSGADTQYF. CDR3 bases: TGTGCCACCAGTGATCCTACTAGCGGGGCAGATACGCAGTATTTT.